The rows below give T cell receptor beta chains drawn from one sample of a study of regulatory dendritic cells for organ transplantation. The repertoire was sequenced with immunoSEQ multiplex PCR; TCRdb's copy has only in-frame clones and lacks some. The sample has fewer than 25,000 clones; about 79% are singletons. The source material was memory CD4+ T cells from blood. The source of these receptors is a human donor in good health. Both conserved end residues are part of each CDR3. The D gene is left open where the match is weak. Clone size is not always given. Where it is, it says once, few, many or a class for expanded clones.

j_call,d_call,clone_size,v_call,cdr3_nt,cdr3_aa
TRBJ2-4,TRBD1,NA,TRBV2,TGTGCCAGCAGCGACAGGGGAGGAGTAGCCAAAAACATTCAGTACTTC,CASSDRGGVAKNIQYF
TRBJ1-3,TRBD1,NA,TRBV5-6,TGTGCCAGCAGCTTCCGACGGGACAGCTCTGGAAACACCATATATTTT,CASSFRRDSSGNTIYF
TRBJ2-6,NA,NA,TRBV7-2,TGTGCCAGCAGCTTGTTTAGCTCTGGGGCCAACGTCCTGACTTTC,CASSLFSSGANVLTF
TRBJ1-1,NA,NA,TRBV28,TGTGCCAGCAGTTTGGAGGCGCCTACTGAAGCTTTCTTT,CASSLEAPTEAFF
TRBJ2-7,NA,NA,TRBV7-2,TGTGCCAGCAGCTTAACCGGCGGAAGCTCCTACGAGCAGTACTTC,CASSLTGGSSYEQYF
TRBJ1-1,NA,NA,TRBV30,TGTGCCCACTATACAGGGTCTGAAGCTTTCTTT,CAHYTGSEAFF
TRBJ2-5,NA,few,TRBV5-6,TGTGCCAGCAGCCAATCTGGGACAATGGAGACCCAGTACTTC,CASSQSGTMETQYF
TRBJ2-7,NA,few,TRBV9,TGTGCCAGCAGCGTAGGGACAGCCTACTACGAGCAGTACTTC,CASSVGTAYYEQYF
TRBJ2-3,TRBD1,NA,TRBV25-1,TGTGCCAGCCCGCCTGGACAGGGGGGGGGTTATGATACGCAGTATTTT,CASPPGQGGGYDTQYF
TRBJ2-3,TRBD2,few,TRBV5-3,TGTGCCAGAAGCTTGAGTTATGCGGGGGAAAGCACAGATACGCAGTATTTT,CARSLSYAGESTDTQYF
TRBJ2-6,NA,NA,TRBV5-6,TGTGCCAGCAGCTTGTACACAACCACTGGGGCCAACGTCCTGACTTTC,CASSLYTTTGANVLTF
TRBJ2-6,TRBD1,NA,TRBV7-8,TGTGCCAGCAGCTCGCGACAGGGGGCTGGGGCCAACGTCCTGACTTTC,CASSSRQGAGANVLTF
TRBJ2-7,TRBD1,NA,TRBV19,TGTGCCAGTAGTAAGGGACAGGGGTATTCCGAGCAGTACTTC,CASSKGQGYSEQYF
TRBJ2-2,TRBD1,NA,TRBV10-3,TGTGCCATCAGCCCCGGGAACAGGGGGCGCGACGGGGAGCTGTTTTTT,CAISPGNRGRDGELFF
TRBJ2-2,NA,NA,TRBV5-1,TGCGCCAGCTCACAGGATCCCACCGGGGAGCTGTTTTTT,CASSQDPTGELFF
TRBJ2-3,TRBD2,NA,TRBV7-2,TGTGCCAGCAGCGTACTAGCGGGGGGAACAGATACGCAGTATTTT,CASSVLAGGTDTQYF
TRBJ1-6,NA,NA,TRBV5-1,TGCGCCAGCAGCTTGCGCAGGGTGGGAAATTCACCCCTCCACTTT,CASSLRRVGNSPLHF
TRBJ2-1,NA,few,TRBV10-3,TGTGCCATCAGTGAGTCGATGCTAGCCAATGAGCAGTTCTTC,CAISESMLANEQFF
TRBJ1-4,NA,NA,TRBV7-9,TGTGCCAGCAGCCGCGGGGGGGGTGAAAAACTGTTTTTT,CASSRGGGEKLFF
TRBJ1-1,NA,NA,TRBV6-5,TGTGCCAGCAGTTACGGGGTCGACAGTAACACTGAAGCTTTCTTT,CASSYGVDSNTEAFF
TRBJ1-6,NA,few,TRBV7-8,TGTGCCAGCAGCTTAGTGGGCAGCGGAATTCAACCCCTCCACTTT,CASSLVGSGIQPLHF
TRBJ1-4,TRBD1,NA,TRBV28,TGTGCCAGCAGTCCATCCGGGACAGGGGATGGAAAACTGTTTTTT,CASSPSGTGDGKLFF
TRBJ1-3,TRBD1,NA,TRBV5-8,TGTGCCAGCAGCTATGGACAGGGGCATGGAAACACCATATATTTT,CASSYGQGHGNTIYF
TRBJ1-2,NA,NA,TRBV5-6,TGTGCCAGCAGCTCCGGGATCTCATACCTAAACTATGGCTACACCTTC,CASSSGISYLNYGYTF
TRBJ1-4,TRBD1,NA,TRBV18,TGTGCCAGCTCAGTTCCGGGACAGGGGGCCGAAAAACTGTTTTTT,CASSVPGQGAEKLFF
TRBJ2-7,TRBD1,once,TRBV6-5,TGTGCCAGCAGTGTCCGGGACAGGGGTTACGAGCAGTACTTC,CASSVRDRGYEQYF
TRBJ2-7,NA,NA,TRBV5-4,TGTGCCAGCAGCCGGGGGGCTACGTACGAGCAGTACTTC,CASSRGATYEQYF
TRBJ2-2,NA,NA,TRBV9,TGTGCCAGCAGCGTAAGCGGCACGCCGATGGGGACCGGGGAGCTGTTTTTT,CASSVSGTPMGTGELFF
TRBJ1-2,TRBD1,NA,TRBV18,TGTGCCAGCTCACCCGGGACAGGTATCTATGGCTACACCTTC,CASSPGTGIYGYTF
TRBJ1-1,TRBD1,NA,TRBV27,TGTGCCAGCAGCTGGACCTCGGCAGGGGGTACTGAAGCTTTCTTT,CASSWTSAGGTEAFF
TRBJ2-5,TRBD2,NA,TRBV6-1,TGTGCCAGCAGTGAAAAATCGGGCGGGGGGGCTTGGGAGACCCAGTACTTC,CASSEKSGGGAWETQYF